This TCR beta chain was documented in a study of CD8 T cells in Susac syndrome. An amount of RNA that ranged from roughly 0.45 to 1 ug was reverse transcribed with random hexamers. TCRdb fed the immunoSEQ multiplex PCR reads into MiXCR, producing one record per CDR3 protein. Here the sample spans 250,000 to 300,000 distinct CDR3 sequences, 70% to 90% being singletons. The multiple sclerosis control cohort comprised treatment-naive individuals presenting with stable or active relapsing-remitting disease. The CDR3 length is 15 residues. Trimming cost V 0 bases and J 0 bases, with 4 bases left between them. The germline CDR1 and CDR2 sequences are SGDLS and YYNGEE.

V is TRBV9 and J is TRBJ2-6; no reliable D call. Sequenced: CD8+ T cells from PBMCs. This TCR came from a human donor with multiple sclerosis. In nucleotides, the CDR3 is TGTGCCAGCAGCGTAGGGGACTCTGGGGCCAACGTCCTGACTTTC. Translation: CASSVGDSGANVLTF.